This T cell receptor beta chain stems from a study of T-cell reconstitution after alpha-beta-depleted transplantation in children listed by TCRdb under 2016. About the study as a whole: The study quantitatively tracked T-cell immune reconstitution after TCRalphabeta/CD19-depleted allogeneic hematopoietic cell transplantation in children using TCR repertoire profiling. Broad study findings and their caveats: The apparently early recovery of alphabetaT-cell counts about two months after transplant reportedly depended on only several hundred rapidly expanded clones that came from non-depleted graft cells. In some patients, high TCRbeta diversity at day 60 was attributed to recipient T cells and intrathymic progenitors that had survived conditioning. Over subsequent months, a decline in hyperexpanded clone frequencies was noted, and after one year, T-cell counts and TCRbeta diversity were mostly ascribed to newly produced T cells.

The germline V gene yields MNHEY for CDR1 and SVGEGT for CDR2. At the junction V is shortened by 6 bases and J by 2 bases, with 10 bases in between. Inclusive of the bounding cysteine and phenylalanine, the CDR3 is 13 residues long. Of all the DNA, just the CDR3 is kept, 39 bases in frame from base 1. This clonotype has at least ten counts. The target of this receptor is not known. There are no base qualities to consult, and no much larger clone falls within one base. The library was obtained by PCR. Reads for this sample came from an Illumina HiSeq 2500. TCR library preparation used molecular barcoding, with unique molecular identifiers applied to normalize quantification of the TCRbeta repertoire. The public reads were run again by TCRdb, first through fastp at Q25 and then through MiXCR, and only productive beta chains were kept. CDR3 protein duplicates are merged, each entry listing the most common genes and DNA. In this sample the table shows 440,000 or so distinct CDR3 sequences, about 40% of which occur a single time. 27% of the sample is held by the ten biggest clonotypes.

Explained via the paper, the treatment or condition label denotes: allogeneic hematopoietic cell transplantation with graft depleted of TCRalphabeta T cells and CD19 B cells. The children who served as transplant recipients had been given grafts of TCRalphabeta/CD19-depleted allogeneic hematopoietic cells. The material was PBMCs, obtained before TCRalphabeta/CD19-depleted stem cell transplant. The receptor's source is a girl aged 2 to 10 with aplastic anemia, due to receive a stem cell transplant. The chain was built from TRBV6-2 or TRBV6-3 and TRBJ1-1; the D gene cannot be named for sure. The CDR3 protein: CASSPQANTEAFF. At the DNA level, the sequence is TGTGCCAGCAGCCCTCAGGCAAACACTGAAGCTTTCTTT.